This T cell receptor beta chain is drawn from a study of blood T cell repertoires in COVID-19. Study-level information: Some COVID-19 samples were acute and others convalescent; all came from the United States, Italy and Spain. Nucleic acid was either cDNA or gDNA, and it came from T cells, B-cell-depleted T cells, or PBMCs.

Data came from immunoSEQ multiplex PCR; TCRdb stores just in-frame clones and leaves some out. This table holds around 50,000 clones, around 89% found once. Trimming took 1 base from V and 7 from J, leaving 11 bases between them. The length of the CDR3 is 14 residues. Per the germline V gene, CDR1 is MGHRA and CDR2 is YSYEKL. The sequenced material came from peripheral blood. The V gene is TRBV4-1, the J gene TRBJ1-5; TRBD1 might be the D (6 bases). This TCR was recovered from a human donor in a cohort sampled during active COVID-19. In DNA form, the CDR3 reads TGCGCCAGCAGCCAAGTGGGGGCCGGACAGCCCCAGCATTTT. Protein product: CASSQVGAGQPQHF.